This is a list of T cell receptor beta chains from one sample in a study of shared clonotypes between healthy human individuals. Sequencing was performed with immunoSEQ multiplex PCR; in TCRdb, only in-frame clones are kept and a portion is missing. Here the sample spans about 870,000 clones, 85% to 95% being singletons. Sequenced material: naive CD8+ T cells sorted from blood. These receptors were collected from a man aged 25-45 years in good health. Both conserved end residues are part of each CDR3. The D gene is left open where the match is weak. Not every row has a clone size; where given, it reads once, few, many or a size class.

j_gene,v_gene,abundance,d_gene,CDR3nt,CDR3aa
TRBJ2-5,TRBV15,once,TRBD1,TGTGCCACCAGCAGAGATGGCAGGACAGGGGCAGAGACCCAGTACTTC,CATSRDGRTGAETQYF
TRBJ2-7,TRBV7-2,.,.,TGTGCCAGCAGCGAACAGGTCTCCTACGAGCAGTACTTC,CASSEQVSYEQYF
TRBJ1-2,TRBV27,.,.,TGTGCCAGCAGTGCCGGGACGGTCTATGGCTACACCTTC,CASSAGTVYGYTF
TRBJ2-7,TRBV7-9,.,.,TGTGCCAGCAGCTTAGGGGTGAACTACGAGCAGTACTTC,CASSLGVNYEQYF
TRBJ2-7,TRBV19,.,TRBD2,TGTGCCAGTAGCACCTATAGCGGGAACGACGACGAGCAGTACTTC,CASSTYSGNDDEQYF
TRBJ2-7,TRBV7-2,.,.,TGTGCCAGCAGCGACTTTGGGGGCTCCTACGAGCAGTACTTC,CASSDFGGSYEQYF
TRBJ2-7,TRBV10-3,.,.,TGTGCCATCAGTGAAGAGGGCTACGAGCAGTACTTC,CAISEEGYEQYF
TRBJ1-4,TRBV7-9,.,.,TGTGCCAGCAGCTCGACCGGAAATGAAAAACTGTTTTTT,CASSSTGNEKLFF
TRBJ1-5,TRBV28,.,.,TGTGCCAGCAGTTGGGATCCGGGGGACGATAGCAATCAGCCCCAGCATTTT,CASSWDPGDDSNQPQHF
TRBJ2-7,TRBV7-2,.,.,TGTGCCAGCAGCTTTTACAGCGCCTACGAGCAGTACTTC,CASSFYSAYEQYF
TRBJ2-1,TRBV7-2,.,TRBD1,TGTGCCAGCAGCCCCCCGCGGGGACAGGGGATCTCCAATGAGCAGTTCTTC,CASSPPRGQGISNEQFF
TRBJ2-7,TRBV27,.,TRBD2,TGTGCCAGCAGTTTAGGGACTAGAGGGTACGAGCAGTACTTC,CASSLGTRGYEQYF
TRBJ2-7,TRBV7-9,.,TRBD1,TGTGCCAGCAGCTTAATGACAGGGGCCTCCGGTCGCTCCTACGAGCAGTACTTC,CASSLMTGASGRSYEQYF
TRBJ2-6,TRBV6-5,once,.,TGTGCCAGCAGTTACTCAGTTCCGGCTGGGGCCAACGTCCTGACTTTC,CASSYSVPAGANVLTF
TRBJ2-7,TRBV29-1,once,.,TGCAGCGTTGAAGACAAGGGGGAATCCTACGAGCAGTACTTC,CSVEDKGESYEQYF
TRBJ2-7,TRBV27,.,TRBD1,TGTGCCAGCAGTACCTACAGGGGCCTCTACGAGCAGTACTTC,CASSTYRGLYEQYF
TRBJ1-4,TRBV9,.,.,TGTGCCAGCAGCTCAGCGGGTAGGGTTCATGAAAAACTGTTTTTT,CASSSAGRVHEKLFF
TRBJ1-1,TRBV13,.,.,TGTGCCAGCAGCTTAGGCCATAAGTCCAGGGTCGGGACTGAAGCTTTCTTT,CASSLGHKSRVGTEAFF
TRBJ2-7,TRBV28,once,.,TGTGCCAGCGGGGGGACAGTAGCCTACGAGCAGTACTTC,CASGGTVAYEQYF
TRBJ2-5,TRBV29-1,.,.,TGCAGCGTTGATGTAAGACACTCTACACAACAAGAGACCCAGTACTTC,CSVDVRHSTQQETQYF
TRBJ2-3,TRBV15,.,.,TGTGCCACCAGCAGCGTGGTCGGAGATACGCAGTATTTT,CATSSVVGDTQYF